This TCR beta chain was recovered during a study of T-cell reconstitution after alpha-beta-depleted transplantation in children. Study-wide results and limits: Diversity of TCRbeta at day 60 was high in some patients, arising from surviving recipient T cells and thymic progenitors. Reports say that about two months after transplant, the alpha-beta T cells came out of several hundred graft clones that had expanded.

CDR1 is SGHRS and CDR2 is YFSETQ in the germline V gene. V was clipped by 2 bases and J by 3 bases, with 11 bases between them. The CDR3 contains 15 residues. This clonotype was recorded at least ten times. Its antigen is not identified. Preparation of the TCRbeta library was carried out with unique molecular identifiers. TCRdb re-called the PCR reads with MiXCR, one entry per CDR3 protein. The profile shows 15,000 to 20,000 distinct CDR3 sequences, 5.1% of them singletons. The rearrangement links TRBV5-1 to TRBJ2-2; the D is unclear. The material sequenced was PBMCs, taken before TCRalphabeta/CD19-depleted stem cell transplant. This TCR derives from a boy aged 5-17 years with acute lymphoblastic leukemia, due to receive a stem cell transplant. The chain's CDR3 is CASSFGEADTGELFF. In nucleotides, the CDR3 is TGCGCCAGCAGCTTCGGAGAAGCTGACACCGGGGAGCTGTTTTTT.